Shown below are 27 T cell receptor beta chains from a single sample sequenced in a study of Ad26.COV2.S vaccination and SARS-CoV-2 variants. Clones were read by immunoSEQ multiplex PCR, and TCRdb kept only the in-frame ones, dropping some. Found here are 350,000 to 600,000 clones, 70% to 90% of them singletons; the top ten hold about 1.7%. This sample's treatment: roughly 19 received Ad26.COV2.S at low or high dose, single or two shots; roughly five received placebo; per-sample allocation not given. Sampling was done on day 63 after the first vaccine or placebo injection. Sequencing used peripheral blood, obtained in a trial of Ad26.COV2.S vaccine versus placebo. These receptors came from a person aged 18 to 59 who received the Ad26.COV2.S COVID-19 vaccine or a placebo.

The CDR3, as DNA: TGTGCCAGCAGCTTAATGGGACTAGCGGGAGGGTTGGGCGAGCAGTACTTC. Encoded protein: CASSLMGLAGGLGEQYF. The chain links TRBV7-2 to TRBJ2-7; 16 nucleotides agree with TRBD2. Germline lookup yields CDR1 SGHTA and CDR2 FQGNSA. The J segment lost 6 bases and the V segment lost 2 bases, leaving 7 bases of the junction unmatched. The CDR3 covers 17 residues.

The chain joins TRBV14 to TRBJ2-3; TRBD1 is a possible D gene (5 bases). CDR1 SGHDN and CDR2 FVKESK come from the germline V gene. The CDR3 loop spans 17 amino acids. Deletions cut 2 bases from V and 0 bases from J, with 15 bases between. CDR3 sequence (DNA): TGTGCCAGCAGCCAACGAAGAGACAGCTTCAGCACAGATACGCAGTATTTT. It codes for CASSQRRDSFSTDTQYF.

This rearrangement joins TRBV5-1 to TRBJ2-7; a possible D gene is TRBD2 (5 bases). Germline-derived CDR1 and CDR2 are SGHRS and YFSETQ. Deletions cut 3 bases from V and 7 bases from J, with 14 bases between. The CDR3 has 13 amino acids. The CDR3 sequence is CASSWLDSSEQYF. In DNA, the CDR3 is TGCGCCAGCAGCTGGCTGGACTCCTCGGAGCAGTACTTC.

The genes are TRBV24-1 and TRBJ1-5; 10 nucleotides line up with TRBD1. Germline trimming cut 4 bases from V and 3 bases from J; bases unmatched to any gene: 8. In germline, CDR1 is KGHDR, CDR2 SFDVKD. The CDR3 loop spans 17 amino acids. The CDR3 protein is CATSDPGTGDFNQPQHF. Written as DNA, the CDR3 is TGTGCCACCAGTGACCCCGGGACAGGGGATTTCAATCAGCCCCAGCATTTT.

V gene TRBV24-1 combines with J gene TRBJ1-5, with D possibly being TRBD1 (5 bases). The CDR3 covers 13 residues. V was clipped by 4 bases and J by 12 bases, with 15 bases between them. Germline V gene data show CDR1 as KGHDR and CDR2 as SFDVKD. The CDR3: CATSEDSLGLQHF. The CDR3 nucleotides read TGTGCCACCAGTGAAGACAGTTTGGGTCTCCAGCATTTT.

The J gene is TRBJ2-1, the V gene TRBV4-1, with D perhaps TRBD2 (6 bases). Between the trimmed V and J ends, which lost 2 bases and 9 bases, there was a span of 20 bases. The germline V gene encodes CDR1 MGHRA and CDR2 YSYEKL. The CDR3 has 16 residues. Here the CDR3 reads CASSQQPDPGGGEQFF. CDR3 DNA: TGCGCCAGCAGCCAACAACCGGATCCCGGGGGAGGTGAGCAGTTCTTC.

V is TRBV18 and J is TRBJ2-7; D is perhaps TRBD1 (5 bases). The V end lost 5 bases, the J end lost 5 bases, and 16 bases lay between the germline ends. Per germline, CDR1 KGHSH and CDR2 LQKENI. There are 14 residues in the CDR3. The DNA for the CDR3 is TGTGCCAGCTCAAATCCTCGGACATCTGACGAGCAGTACTTC. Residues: CASSNPRTSDEQYF.

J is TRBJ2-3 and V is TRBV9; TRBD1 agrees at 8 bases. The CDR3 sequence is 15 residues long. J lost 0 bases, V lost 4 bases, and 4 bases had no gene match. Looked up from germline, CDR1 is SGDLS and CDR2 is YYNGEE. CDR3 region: CASSPRQGSTDTQYF. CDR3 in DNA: TGTGCCAGCAGCCCTCGACAGGGGAGCACAGATACGCAGTATTTT.

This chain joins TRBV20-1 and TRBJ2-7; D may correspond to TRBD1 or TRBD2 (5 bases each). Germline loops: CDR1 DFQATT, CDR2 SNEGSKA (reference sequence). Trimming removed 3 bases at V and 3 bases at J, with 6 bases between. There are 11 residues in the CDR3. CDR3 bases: TGCAGTGCTAGGGGGGACTACGAGCAGTACTTC. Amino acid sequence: CSARGDYEQYF.

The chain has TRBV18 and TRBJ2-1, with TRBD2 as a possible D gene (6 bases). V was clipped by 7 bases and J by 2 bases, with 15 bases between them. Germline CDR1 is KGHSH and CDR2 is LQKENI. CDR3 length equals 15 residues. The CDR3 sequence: CASLKTREAYNEQFF. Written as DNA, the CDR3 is TGTGCCAGCTTAAAGACTAGAGAAGCCTACAATGAGCAGTTCTTC.

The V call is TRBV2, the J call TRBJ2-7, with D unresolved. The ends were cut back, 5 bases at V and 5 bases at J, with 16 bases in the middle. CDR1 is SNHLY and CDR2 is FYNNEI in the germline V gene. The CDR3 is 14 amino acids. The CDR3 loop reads CASSSDGIRDEQYF. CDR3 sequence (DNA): TGTGCCAGCAGTAGTGACGGAATACGGGACGAGCAGTACTTC. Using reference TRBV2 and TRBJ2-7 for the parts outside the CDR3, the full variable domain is EPEVTQTPSHQVTQMGQEVILRCVPISNHLYFYWYRQILGQKVEFLVSFYNNEISEKSEIFDDQFSVERPDGSNFTLKIRSTKLEDSAMYFCASSSDGIRDEQYFGPGTRLTVT.

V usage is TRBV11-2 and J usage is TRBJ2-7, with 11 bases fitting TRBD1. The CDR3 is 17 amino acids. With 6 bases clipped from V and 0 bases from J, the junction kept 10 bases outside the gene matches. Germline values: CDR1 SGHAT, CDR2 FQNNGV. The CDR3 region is CASSPGTGGMSSYEQYF. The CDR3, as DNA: TGTGCCAGCAGTCCAGGGACAGGGGGTATGAGCTCCTACGAGCAGTACTTC.

Here the CDR3 reads CASSIQGAGETQYF. The CDR3 DNA is TGTGCCAGCAGTATCCAGGGGGCAGGGGAGACCCAGTACTTC. The chain uses TRBV6-6 and TRBJ2-5; TRBD1 agrees at 8 bases. V gave up 5 bases and J gave up 5 bases; unmatched junction bases: 7. This CDR3 is 14 amino acids long. CDR1 is MNHNY, CDR2 SVGAGI, per germline (reference sequence).

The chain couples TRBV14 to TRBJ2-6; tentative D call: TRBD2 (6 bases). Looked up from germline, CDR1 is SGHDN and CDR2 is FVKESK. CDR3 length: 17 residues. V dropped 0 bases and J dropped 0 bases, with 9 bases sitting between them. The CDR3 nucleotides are TGTGCCAGCAGCCAAGATATGGGACTCTCTGGGGCCAACGTCCTGACTTTC. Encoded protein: CASSQDMGLSGANVLTF. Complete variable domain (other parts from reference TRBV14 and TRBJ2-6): EAGVTQFPSHSVIEKGQTVTLRCDPISGHDNLYWYRRVMGKEIKFLLHFVKESKQDESGMPNNRFLAERTGGTYSTLKVQPAELEDSGVYFCASSQDMGLSGANVLTFGAGSRLTVL.

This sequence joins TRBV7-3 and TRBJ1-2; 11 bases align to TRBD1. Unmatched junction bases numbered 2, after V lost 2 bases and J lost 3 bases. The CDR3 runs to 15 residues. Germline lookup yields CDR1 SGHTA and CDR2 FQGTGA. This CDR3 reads CASSLGTGGHYGYTF. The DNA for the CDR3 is TGTGCCAGCAGCTTAGGGACAGGGGGTCACTATGGCTACACCTTC.

The CDR3 DNA reads as TGTGCCAGCAGCGTACTGGGACAGGACATCTCGGGCTACACCTTC. It translates to CASSVLGQDISGYTF. The V gene is TRBV7-9, the J gene TRBJ1-2, with TRBD1 identical over 8 bases. CDR3 size: 15 residues. CDR1 and CDR2 (germline): SEHNR, FQNEAQ (reference sequence). With 5 bases clipped from V and 8 bases from J, the junction kept 13 bases outside the gene matches.

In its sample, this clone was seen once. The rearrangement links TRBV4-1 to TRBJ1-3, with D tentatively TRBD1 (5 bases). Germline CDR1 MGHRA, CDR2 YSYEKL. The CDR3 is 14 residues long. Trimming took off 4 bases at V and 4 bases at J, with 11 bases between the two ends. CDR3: CASSPPRDGNTIYF. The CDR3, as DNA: TGCGCCAGCAGCCCCCCCCGGGACGGAAACACCATATATTTT.

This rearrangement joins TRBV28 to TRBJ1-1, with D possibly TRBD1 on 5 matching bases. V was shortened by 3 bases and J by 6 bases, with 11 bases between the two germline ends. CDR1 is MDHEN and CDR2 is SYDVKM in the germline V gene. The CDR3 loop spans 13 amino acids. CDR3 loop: CASSFWSGAEAFF. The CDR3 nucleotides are TGTGCCAGCAGTTTTTGGTCGGGGGCTGAAGCTTTCTTT. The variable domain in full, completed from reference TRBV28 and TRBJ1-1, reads DVKVTQSSRYLVKRTGEKVFLECVQDMDHENMFWYRQDPGLGLRLIYFSYDVKMKEKGDIPEGYSVSREKKERFSLILESASTNQTSMYLCASSFWSGAEAFFGQGTRLTVV.

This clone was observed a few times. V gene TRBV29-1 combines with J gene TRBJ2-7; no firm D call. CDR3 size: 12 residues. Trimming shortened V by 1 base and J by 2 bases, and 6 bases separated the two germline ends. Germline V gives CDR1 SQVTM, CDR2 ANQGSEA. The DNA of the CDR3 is TGCAGCGTTGAAGTCAGCCCCTACGAGCAGTACTTC. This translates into CSVEVSPYEQYF.

The CDR3: CASIPGTSGDTDTQYF. The CDR3 DNA sequence: TGTGCCAGCATCCCCGGGACTAGCGGAGACACAGATACGCAGTATTTT. This rearrangement joins TRBV28 to TRBJ2-3; the match to TRBD2 covers 11 bases. The CDR3 loop spans 16 amino acids. Germline loops: CDR1 MDHEN, CDR2 SYDVKM. Trimming removed 7 bases from V and 2 bases from J; junction bases left unmatched: 8.

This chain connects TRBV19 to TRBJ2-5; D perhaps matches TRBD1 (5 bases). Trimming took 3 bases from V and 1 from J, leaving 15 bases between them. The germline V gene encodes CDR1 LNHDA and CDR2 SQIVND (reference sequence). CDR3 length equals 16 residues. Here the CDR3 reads CASSMGSGAGQETQYF. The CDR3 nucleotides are TGTGCCAGTAGTATGGGAAGTGGGGCAGGCCAAGAGACCCAGTACTTC. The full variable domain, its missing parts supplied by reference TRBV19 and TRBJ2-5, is DGGITQSPKYLFRKEGQNVTLSCEQNLNHDAMYWYRQDPGQGLRLIYYSQIVNDFQKGDIAEGYSVSREKKESFPLTVTSAQKNPTAFYLCASSMGSGAGQETQYFGPGTRLLVL.

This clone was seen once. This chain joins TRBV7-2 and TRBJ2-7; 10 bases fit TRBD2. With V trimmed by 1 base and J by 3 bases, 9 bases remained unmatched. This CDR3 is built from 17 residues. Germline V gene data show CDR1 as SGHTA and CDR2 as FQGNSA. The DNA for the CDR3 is TGTGCCAGCAGCTTAGGGCAAATGACTAGCGGGTTCTACGAGCAGTACTTC. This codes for CASSLGQMTSGFYEQYF.

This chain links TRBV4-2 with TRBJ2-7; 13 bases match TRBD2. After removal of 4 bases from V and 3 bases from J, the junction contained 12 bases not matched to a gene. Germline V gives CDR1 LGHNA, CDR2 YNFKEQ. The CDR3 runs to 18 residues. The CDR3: CASSRESGTSGTFYEQYF. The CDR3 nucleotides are TGTGCCAGCAGCCGAGAATCCGGGACTAGCGGGACCTTCTACGAGCAGTACTTC.

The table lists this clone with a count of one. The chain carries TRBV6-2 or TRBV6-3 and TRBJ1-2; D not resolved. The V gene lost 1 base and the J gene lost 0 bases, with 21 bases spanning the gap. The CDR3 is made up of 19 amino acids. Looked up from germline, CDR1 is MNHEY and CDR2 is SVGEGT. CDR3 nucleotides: TGTGCCAGCAGTTACTTAGGCCCCTCATCCGTTTGGCCTAACTATGGCTACACCTTC. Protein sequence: CASSYLGPSSVWPNYGYTF.

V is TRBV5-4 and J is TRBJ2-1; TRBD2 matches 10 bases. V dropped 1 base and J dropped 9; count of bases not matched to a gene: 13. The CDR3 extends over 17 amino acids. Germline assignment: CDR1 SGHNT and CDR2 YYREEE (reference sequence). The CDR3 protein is CASSLTKLAGTTTEQFF. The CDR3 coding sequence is TGTGCCAGCAGCTTGACTAAACTAGCGGGGACGACTACTGAGCAGTTCTTC.

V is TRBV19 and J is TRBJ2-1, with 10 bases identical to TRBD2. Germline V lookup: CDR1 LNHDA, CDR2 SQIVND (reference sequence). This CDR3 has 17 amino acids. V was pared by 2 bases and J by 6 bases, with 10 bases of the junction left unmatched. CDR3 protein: CASSILSSGSYVNEQFF. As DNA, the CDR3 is TGTGCCAGTAGTATATTGTCTAGCGGGAGTTATGTCAATGAGCAGTTCTTC.

CDR3 residues: CASSAQVRDRDGYTF. The DNA for the CDR3 is TGTGCCAGCAGTGCCCAGGTCCGGGACAGGGATGGCTACACCTTC. The chain joins TRBV2 to TRBJ1-2; 9 bases match TRBD1. CDR3 length: 15 residues. The J segment lost 6 bases and the V segment lost 4 bases, leaving 9 bases of the junction unmatched. Per the germline V gene, CDR1 is SNHLY and CDR2 is FYNNEI.